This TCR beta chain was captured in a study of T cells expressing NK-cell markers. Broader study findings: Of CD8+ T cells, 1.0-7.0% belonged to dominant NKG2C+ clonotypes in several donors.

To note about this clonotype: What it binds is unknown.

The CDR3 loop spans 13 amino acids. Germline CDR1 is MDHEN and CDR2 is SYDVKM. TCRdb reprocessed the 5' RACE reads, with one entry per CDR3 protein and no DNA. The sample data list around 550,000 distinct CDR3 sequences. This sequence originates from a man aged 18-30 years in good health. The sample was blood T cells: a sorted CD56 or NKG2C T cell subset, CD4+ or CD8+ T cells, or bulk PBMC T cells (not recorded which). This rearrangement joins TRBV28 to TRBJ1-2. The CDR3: CASSLLANYGYTF.